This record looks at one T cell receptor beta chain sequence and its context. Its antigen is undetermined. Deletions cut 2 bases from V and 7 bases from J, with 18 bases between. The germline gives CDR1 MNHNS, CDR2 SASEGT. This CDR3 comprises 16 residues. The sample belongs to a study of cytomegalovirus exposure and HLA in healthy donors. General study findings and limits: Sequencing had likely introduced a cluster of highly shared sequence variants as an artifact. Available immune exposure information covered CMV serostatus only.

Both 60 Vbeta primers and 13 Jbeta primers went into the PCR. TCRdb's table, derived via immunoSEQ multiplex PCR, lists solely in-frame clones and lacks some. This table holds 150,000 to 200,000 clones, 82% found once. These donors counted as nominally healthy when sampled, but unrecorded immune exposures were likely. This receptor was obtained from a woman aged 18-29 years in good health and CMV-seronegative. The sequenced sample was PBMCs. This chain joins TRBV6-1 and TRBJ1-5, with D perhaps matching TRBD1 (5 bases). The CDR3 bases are TGTGCCAGCAGTGAAAGGTACGGGGGGACCTTACAGCCCCAGCATTTT. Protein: CASSERYGGTLQPQHF.